This T cell receptor (beta chain) was observed in a study of cytomegalovirus exposure and HLA in healthy donors. With V trimmed by 0 bases and J by 6 bases, 8 bases remained unmatched. The CDR3 contains 15 residues. Per the germline V gene, CDR1 is SGHRS and CDR2 is YFSETQ. Primers: 60 Vbeta forward and 13 Jbeta reverse. The protocol was immunoSEQ multiplex PCR, while the TCRdb copy is restricted to in-frame clones and leaves out a portion. Altogether fewer than 200,000 clones are present, 80% to 90% being singletons, with the ten largest covering about 7.7%. Sequenced sample: PBMCs. The chain joins TRBV5-1 to TRBJ2-7; 8 bases match TRBD1. This clonotype was sampled from a woman in her thirties in good health and CMV-seropositive. CDR3 region: CASSLARQGASEQYF. CDR3 DNA sequence: TGCGCCAGCAGCTTGGCCCGGCAGGGGGCTAGCGAGCAGTACTTC.